Presented here are 27 T cell receptor beta chains from one specimen sequenced in a study of cytotoxic CD8 clonotypes in ibrutinib-treated CLL. Here immunoSEQ multiplex PCR was the method, and the copy in TCRdb shows in-frame clones only, minus some. The repertoire consists of fewer than 80,000 clones, with approximately 57% occurring once and the leading ten covering about 15%. Sequencing was performed on PBMCs, taken after 12 months of ibrutinib treatment. The receptors here all came from a human donor with chronic lymphocytic leukemia.

This clone was counted many times. V is TRBV6-5 and J is TRBJ1-1; D remains ambiguous. V was trimmed by 5 bases and J by 1 base, leaving 2 bases between them. The CDR3 runs to 11 residues. The V gene's germline CDR1 is MNHEY and CDR2 SVGAGI. The CDR3 nucleotides read TGTGCCAGCAGTGGGAACACTGAAGCTTTCTTT. Translation: CASSGNTEAFF.

The J gene is TRBJ2-7, the V gene TRBV28; no definite D call. Per germline, CDR1 MDHEN and CDR2 SYDVKM. The germline V and J ends were trimmed by 4 bases and 1 base, with 11 bases remaining between them. This CDR3 spans 14 amino acids. Written as DNA, the CDR3 is TGTGCCAGCAGTTCGACCGGGTTGTCCTACGAGCAGTACGTC. This encodes CASSSTGLSYEQYV.

The V and J genes are TRBV28 and TRBJ1-6; 8 bases align to TRBD1. The V segment lost 3 bases and the J segment 9 bases; nucleotides outside the gene matches: 4. This CDR3 is 14 amino acids long. Germline V gives CDR1 MDHEN, CDR2 SYDVKM. DNA for the CDR3: TGTGCCAGCAGTTTGGACAGGGCGGCTTCACCCCTCCACTTT. Translating gives CASSLDRAASPLHF.

The rearrangement uses TRBV6-1 and TRBJ1-2, with no clear D. CDR1 and CDR2 (germline): MNHNS, SASEGT. The CDR3 contains 13 residues. The ends were cut back, 7 bases at V and 2 bases at J, with 11 bases in the middle. DNA of the CDR3: TGTGCCAGCACCGTGGCCGCAAACTATGGCTACACCTTC. It translates to CASTVAANYGYTF.

The chain recombines TRBV5-1 with TRBJ1-2; no clear D. In germline, CDR1 is SGHRS, CDR2 YFSETQ. The CDR3 length is 13 residues. With 4 bases removed from V and 2 bases from J, the gap between germline ends came to 9 bases. The CDR3 nucleotides are TGCGCCAGCAGCGTGGACGGGAACTATGGCTACACCTTC. This codes for CASSVDGNYGYTF.

The count of this clone is one. The rearrangement links TRBV6-6 to TRBJ2-2; 9 nucleotides line up with TRBD2. There are 15 residues in the CDR3. V lost 6 bases, J lost 2 bases, and 4 bases stayed unmatched. The germline gives CDR1 MNHNY, CDR2 SVGAGI (reference sequence). CDR3 in amino acids: CASSWRGGNTGELFF. The CDR3 DNA follows: TGTGCCAGCAGCTGGCGGGGGGGCAACACCGGGGAGCTGTTTTTT.

The rearrangement uses TRBV7-9 and TRBJ2-2; 10 bases are shared with TRBD1. Germline V gives CDR1 SEHNR, CDR2 FQNEAQ (reference sequence). The CDR3 is 15 amino acids. J gave up 8 bases and V 5 bases, and 8 bases lay outside the gene matches. CDR3 protein: CASSLDRTGGGELFF. CDR3 DNA sequence: TGTGCCAGCAGCCTAGACCGGACAGGGGGAGGGGAGCTGTTTTTT.

V gene TRBV27 combines with J gene TRBJ2-5, with D perhaps TRBD2 (6 bases). Trimming took 6 bases from V and 5 from J, leaving 13 bases between them. The CDR3 has 13 amino acids. CDR1 and CDR2 (germline): MNHEY, SMNVEV (reference sequence). The CDR3 DNA sequence: TGTGCCAGCAGCCTGACTAGAGGCGAGACCCAGTACTTC. This translates into CASSLTRGETQYF.

The chain employs TRBV10-2 and TRBJ2-7; 7 bases are shared with TRBD2. After removal of 4 bases from V and 6 bases from J, the junction contained 6 bases not matched to a gene. Germline CDR1 and CDR2: WSHSY and SAAADI. This CDR3 spans 13 amino acids. The CDR3 is CASSGQLAPEQYF. CDR3 nucleotides: TGCGCCAGCAGTGGACAACTAGCGCCCGAGCAGTACTTC.

By its share, this clone is large. The genes are TRBV29-1 and TRBJ2-1, with D perhaps TRBD1 (5 bases). Deletions cut 3 bases from V and 6 bases from J, with 15 bases between. The CDR3 runs 14 residues. Germline V gives CDR1 SQVTM, CDR2 ANQGSEA. CDR3 in DNA: TGCAGCGTTGATCGTTCAGGGTGGGGCAATGAGCAGTTCTTC. Its translation is CSVDRSGWGNEQFF.

This clone was recorded many times. This chain links TRBV5-1 with TRBJ2-1, with D maybe TRBD1 (6 bases). Germline V gene sequence: CDR1 SGHRS, CDR2 YFSETQ. Between the trimmed V and J ends, which lost 3 bases and 4 bases, there was a span of 11 bases. The CDR3 length is 14 residues. As DNA, the CDR3 is TGCGCCAGCAGCTATGGGGGACAATACAATGAGCAGTTCTTC. This gives the protein CASSYGGQYNEQFF.

The chain joins TRBV5-1 to TRBJ2-3, with D tentatively TRBD2 (7 bases). Germline loops: CDR1 SGHRS, CDR2 YFSETQ. CDR3 length equals 16 residues. With 4 bases removed from V and 2 bases from J, the gap between germline ends came to 17 bases. The CDR3 coding sequence is TGCGCCAGCAGCATCGGACGGGGGGCTGACACAGATACGCAGTATTTT. It translates to CASSIGRGADTDTQYF.

This clone was picked up a small number of times. The J gene is TRBJ2-5, the V gene TRBV5-1; tentatively, D is TRBD2 (5 bases). Germline assignment: CDR1 SGHRS and CDR2 YFSETQ. The germline V and J ends were trimmed by 0 bases and 10 bases, with 16 bases remaining between them. The CDR3 sequence is 14 residues long. As DNA, the CDR3 is TGCGCCAGCAGCTTGGAGGCAGGTGGAGCGGACCAGTACTTC. Translated, it gives CASSLEAGGADQYF.

This clone is deemed medium-sized. The chain recombines TRBV5-1 with TRBJ2-2; 8 bases match TRBD1. Germline V gene lookup returns CDR1 SGHRS and CDR2 YFSETQ. There are 16 residues in the CDR3. J was trimmed by 2 bases and V by 2 bases; bases with no gene match: 5. The CDR3, as DNA: TGCGCCAGCAGCTTCCCAACAGGGGGAAACACCGGGGAGCTGTTTTTT. Its protein product is CASSFPTGGNTGELFF.

On this clone itself: Distinct nucleotide sequences in the sample also encode this CDR3. The J gene is TRBJ1-1, the V gene TRBV6-1, with 7 bases matching TRBD1. The V gene end was trimmed by 7 bases and the J gene end by 4 bases; junction bases not matched to a gene: 9. The CDR3 totals 14 residues. CDR1 is MNHNS, CDR2 SASEGT, per germline. DNA of the CDR3: TGTGCCAGCATCCGAGGGGGCGGCCGCACTGAAGCTTTCTTT. This sequence encodes CASIRGGGRTEAFF.

This rearrangement joins TRBV19 to TRBJ1-1, with 7 positions matching TRBD1. The CDR3 sequence is 13 residues long. The germline V gene encodes CDR1 LNHDA and CDR2 SQIVND (reference sequence). Trimming removed 6 bases from V and 3 bases from J; junction bases left unmatched: 4. Written as DNA, the CDR3 is TGTGCCAGTAGCATCGACAGGGACACTGAAGCTTTCTTT. As protein: CASSIDRDTEAFF.

The chain carries TRBV2 and TRBJ1-5; tentatively, D is TRBD1 (6 bases). There are 15 residues in the CDR3. CDR1 and CDR2 from the germline V gene are SNHLY and FYNNEI. V was trimmed by 3 bases and J by 6 bases, leaving 15 bases between them. The CDR3, as DNA: TGTGCCAGCAGTGAGAGGGGGGGGGCTCTTCAGCCCCAGCATTTT. Its translation: CASSERGGALQPQHF.

V usage is TRBV6-6 and J usage is TRBJ2-3; weak D call: TRBD2 (6 bases). The ends were cut back, 0 bases at V and 1 base at J, with 8 bases in the middle. Germline lookup yields CDR1 MNHNY and CDR2 SVGAGI (reference sequence). This CDR3 is built from 15 residues. The CDR3: CASSYSGGGTDTQYF. CDR3 sequence (DNA): TGTGCCAGCAGTTACTCCGGGGGAGGCACAGATACGCAGTATTTT.

The chain employs TRBV6-5 and TRBJ1-5, with D possibly being TRBD1 (6 bases). The CDR3 is 13 residues long. Germline-derived CDR1 and CDR2 are MNHEY and SVGAGI. Trimming shortened V by 8 bases and J by 8 bases, and 16 bases separated the two germline ends. Here the CDR3 DNA reads TGTGCCAGCGAGCGCGGGGGGCCGGAGCCCCAGCATTTT. It encodes CASERGGPEPQHF.

A few counts support this clone. The genes are TRBV10-3 and TRBJ1-5; D is perhaps TRBD1 (5 bases). This CDR3 is 15 amino acids long. Deletions cut 0 bases from V and 6 bases from J, with 12 bases between. Germline V CDR1 and CDR2: ENHRY, SYGVKD. The CDR3 nucleotides read TGTGCCATCAGTGAGTCGGGGGGGGGAATTCAGCCCCAGCATTTT. It yields the protein CAISESGGGIQPQHF.

This clone was observed a handful of times. The rearrangement links TRBV6-1 to TRBJ2-7; D is unclear. CDR1 MNHNS and CDR2 SASEGT come from the germline V gene. Trimming took 3 bases from V and 1 from J, leaving 13 bases between them. The CDR3 runs 15 residues. The CDR3 reads CASSDVDANSYEQYF. The CDR3 coding sequence is TGTGCCAGCAGTGATGTGGACGCAAATTCCTACGAGCAGTACTTC.

This clone has a handful of counts. The chain is built from TRBV11-3 and TRBJ1-6; D not resolved. Trimming took off 3 bases at V and 7 bases at J, with 7 bases between the two ends. Germline lookup yields CDR1 SGHNT and CDR2 YENEEA. The CDR3 totals 13 residues. For the CDR3, the DNA is TGTGCCAGCAGCTTGAACAGCAATTCACCCCTCCACTTT. Protein product: CASSLNSNSPLHF.

The chain has TRBV7-8 and TRBJ2-7; maybe TRBD1 (5 bases). CDR3 size: 14 residues. V was clipped by 4 bases and J by 3 bases, with 13 bases between them. Germline V gene lookup returns CDR1 SGHVS and CDR2 FQNEAQ. The CDR3 loop reads CASSYQGRVYEQYF. CDR3 in DNA: TGTGCCAGCAGCTACCAGGGCAGGGTCTACGAGCAGTACTTC.

The J gene is TRBJ2-2, the V gene TRBV5-1; 7 nucleotides align to TRBD1. V lost 3 bases to trimming and J lost 3 bases; unmatched junction nucleotides: 2. The CDR3 is 14 residues long. From germline, CDR1 is SGHRS and CDR2 YFSETQ. The CDR3 DNA reads TGCGCCAGCAGCTCGCAGGGGGACACCGGGGAGCTGTTTTTT. It is translated as CASSSQGDTGELFF.

The gene calls are TRBV27 and TRBJ2-3; 9 bases fit TRBD2. This CDR3 has 14 amino acids. CDR1 and CDR2 from the germline V gene are MNHEY and SMNVEV (reference sequence). V dropped 11 bases and J dropped 3; count of bases not matched to a gene: 9. The CDR3 spells CAVRLAGNTDTQYF. CDR3 nucleotides: TGTGCCGTTCGTCTAGCGGGAAATACAGATACGCAGTATTTT.

The chain recombines TRBV5-6 with TRBJ2-1, with D perhaps matching TRBD2 (6 bases). Germline V gene lookup returns CDR1 SGHDT and CDR2 YYEEEE. The CDR3 sequence is 13 residues long. V lost 0 bases and J lost 7, with 8 bases in between. CDR3 residues: CASSLVSGNEQFF. CDR3 bases: TGTGCCAGCAGCTTGGTGAGCGGGAATGAGCAGTTCTTC.

V and J are TRBV28 and TRBJ2-1; 13 bases are a match to TRBD2. The CDR3 runs 13 residues. Trimming at V came to 9 bases and at J to 6 bases, leaving 2 bases not matched to a gene. Germline assignment: CDR1 MDHEN and CDR2 SYDVKM. The CDR3 region has the DNA TGTGCCAGTTGGACTAGCGGGAGCAATGAGCAGTTCTTC. Its translation is CASWTSGSNEQFF.